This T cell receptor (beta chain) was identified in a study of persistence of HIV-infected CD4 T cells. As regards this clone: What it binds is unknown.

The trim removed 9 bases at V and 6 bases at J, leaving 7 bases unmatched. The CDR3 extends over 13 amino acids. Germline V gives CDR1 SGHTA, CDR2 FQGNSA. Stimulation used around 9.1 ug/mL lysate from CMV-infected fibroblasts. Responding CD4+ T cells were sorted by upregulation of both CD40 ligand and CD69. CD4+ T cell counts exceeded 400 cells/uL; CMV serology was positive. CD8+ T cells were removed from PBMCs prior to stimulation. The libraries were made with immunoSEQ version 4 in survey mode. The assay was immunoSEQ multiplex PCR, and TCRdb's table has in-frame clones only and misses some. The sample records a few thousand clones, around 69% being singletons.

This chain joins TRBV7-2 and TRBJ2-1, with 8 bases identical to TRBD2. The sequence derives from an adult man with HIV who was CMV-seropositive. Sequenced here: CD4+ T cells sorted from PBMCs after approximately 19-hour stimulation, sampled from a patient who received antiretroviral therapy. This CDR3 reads CARSGGGGNEQFF. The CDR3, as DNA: TGTGCCAGGAGCGGGGGAGGGGGCAATGAGCAGTTCTTC.